The next 14 T cell receptor beta chains were all read from a single sample in a study of vaccination and CD4 T cells after COVID-19. Documented treatment: roughly 11-day PBMC culture with coronavirus spike peptide pools or control peptides (ViraFEST assay). The unexposed donor gave CD4+ T cells before the COVID-19 pandemic (2011-2018). The Oncomine TCR Beta short-read assay was applied to DNA of cultured CD4+ T cells. One entry per CDR3 protein results from TCRdb running MiXCR on the PCR reads. This table holds 6,500 to 8,500 distinct CDR3 sequences, around two fifths found once. What these receptors recognize is not known. The material sequenced was CD4+ T cells from blood, cultured in vitro. These receptors came from a human donor in good health.

Concerning this clonotype itself: The CDR3 does not end in the conserved phenylalanine or tryptophan, so this is likely a read error. The chain combines TRBV10-3 with TRBJ1-1, with D tentatively TRBD1 (5 bases). Germline V gene data show CDR1 as ENHRY and CDR2 as SYGVKD. CDR3 length: 13 amino acids. Trimming took off 10 bases at V and 3 bases at J, with 15 bases between the two ends. Here the CDR3 DNA reads TGTGCCAGCCGGGGACTGTCGGACACTGAAGCTTTCTCT. Residues: CASRGLSDTEAFS.

The genes are TRBV19 and TRBJ1-5; no definite D call. Between the trimmed V and J ends, which lost 3 bases and 1 base, there was a span of 19 bases. Per the germline V gene, CDR1 is LNHDA and CDR2 is SQIVND (reference sequence). The CDR3 length is 18 residues. CDR3 in amino acids: CASSIGVKAVTSNQPQHF. DNA of the CDR3: TGTGCCAGTAGTATTGGGGTAAAGGCAGTCACAAGCAATCAGCCCCAGCATTTT.

Only a few counts were recorded for this clonotype. This rearrangement joins TRBV6-2 or TRBV6-3 to TRBJ2-5; 11 bases map to TRBD2. J gave up 3 bases and V 2 bases, and 8 bases lay outside the gene matches. The length of the CDR3 is 17 residues. Germline loops: CDR1 MNHEY, CDR2 SVGEGT. In DNA, the CDR3 is TGTGCCAGCAGTTACCCTCCGGGACTAGCGGTGGAAGAGACCCAGTACTTC. It translates to CASSYPPGLAVEETQYF.

The rearrangement uses TRBV28 and TRBJ1-2; D may be TRBD1 (5 bases). CDR1 MDHEN and CDR2 SYDVKM come from the germline V gene. CDR3 length equals 13 residues. The ends were cut back, 3 bases at V and 1 base at J, with 6 bases in the middle. CDR3 sequence reads: CASSFGGNYGYTF. CDR3 nucleotides: TGTGCCAGCAGTTTTGGGGGTAACTATGGCTACACCTTC.

This rearrangement joins TRBV7-2 to TRBJ1-2, with TRBD1 matching 10 bases. V dropped 5 bases and J dropped 6; count of bases not matched to a gene: 9. The CDR3 consists of 15 residues. From germline, CDR1 is SGHTA and CDR2 FQGNSA. CDR3 loop: CASSRADRGVNGYTF. CDR3 DNA sequence: TGTGCCAGCAGCCGAGCGGACAGGGGGGTTAATGGCTACACCTTC.

This clonotype appeared a few times. The chain recombines TRBV27 with TRBJ1-5; 8 nucleotides match TRBD1. Germline values: CDR1 MNHEY, CDR2 SMNVEV (reference sequence). V was pared by 2 bases and J by 6 bases, with 9 bases of the junction left unmatched. There are 16 residues in the CDR3. In DNA, the CDR3 is TGTGCCAGCAGTTTAGCTTCCGGACAGGGTGGTCAGCCCCAGCATTTT. Amino acid sequence: CASSLASGQGGQPQHF.

V usage is TRBV19 and J usage is TRBJ2-2, with D perhaps assigned TRBD1 or TRBD2 (6 bases each). CDR1 is LNHDA and CDR2 is SQIVND in the germline V gene (reference sequence). The CDR3 loop spans 15 amino acids. V was trimmed by 5 bases and J by 7 bases, leaving 17 bases between them. CDR3 sequence reads: CASSEGGIVHGELFF. CDR3 DNA: TGTGCCAGTAGTGAGGGGGGAATCGTGCACGGGGAGCTGTTTTTT. Filled out from reference TRBV19 and TRBJ2-2, the complete variable domain reads DGGITQSPKYLFRKEGQNVTLSCEQNLNHDAMYWYRQDPGQGLRLIYYSQIVNDFQKGDIAEGYSVSREKKESFPLTVTSAQKNPTAFYLCASSEGGIVHGELFFGEGSRLTVL.

V usage is TRBV5-1 and J usage is TRBJ2-5, with 8 bases lining up with TRBD2. V shed 6 bases, J shed 4 bases, and the junction held 8 bases outside the gene matches. Germline lookup yields CDR1 SGHRS and CDR2 YFSETQ. The CDR3 consists of 14 residues. DNA of the CDR3: TGCGCCAGCACGGCGGGGGGCGGAGGAGAGACCCAGTACTTC. Residues: CASTAGGGGETQYF. Filled out from reference TRBV5-1 and TRBJ2-5, the complete variable domain reads KAGVTQTPRYLIKTRGQQVTLSCSPISGHRSVSWYQQTPGQGLQFLFEYFSETQRNKGNFPGRFSGRQFSNSRSEMNVSTLELGDSALYLCASTAGGGGETQYFGPGTRLLVL.

The V gene is TRBV5-6, the J gene TRBJ1-6; 11 nucleotides agree with TRBD1. The CDR3 has 16 residues. Germline V gene data show CDR1 as SGHDT and CDR2 as YYEEEE. V shed 3 bases, J shed 8 bases, and the junction held 7 bases outside the gene matches. CDR3 DNA sequence: TGTGCCAGCAGCTCTTTCGGACAGGGGGCGTATTCACCCCTCCACTTT. It codes for CASSSFGQGAYSPLHF.

This chain joins TRBV27 and TRBJ2-2; the match to TRBD2 covers 9 bases. The germline gives CDR1 MNHEY, CDR2 SMNVEV (reference sequence). V dropped 3 bases and J dropped 9; count of bases not matched to a gene: 5. The CDR3 is made up of 14 amino acids. This CDR3 reads CASSFSGRLRELFF. In nucleotides, the CDR3 is TGTGCCAGCAGTTTCAGCGGGAGGCTGCGGGAGCTGTTTTTT.

The rearrangement joins TRBV27 to TRBJ1-2; D call uncertain. The CDR3 consists of 12 residues. CDR1 and CDR2 (germline): MNHEY, SMNVEV (reference sequence). V lost 7 bases to trimming and J lost 5 bases, with 11 bases between them. For the CDR3, the DNA is TGTGCCAGCATTGGCGGGAGATATGGCTACACCTTC. Translated, it gives CASIGGRYGYTF.

V gene TRBV15 combines with J gene TRBJ2-2; D ambiguous. CDR1 and CDR2 from the germline V gene are LNHNV and YYDKDF (reference sequence). CDR3 length: 12 amino acids. V shed 8 bases and J shed 6 bases, with 10 bases lying between them. The CDR3 sequence is CATGERPGELFF. The CDR3 region has the DNA TGTGCCACCGGAGAGAGACCCGGGGAGCTGTTTTTT.

The rearrangement uses TRBV5-1 and TRBJ1-5; D remains ambiguous. Trimming cost V 1 base and J 6 bases, with 8 bases left between them. CDR1 SGHRS and CDR2 YFSETQ come from the germline V gene. This CDR3 spans 13 amino acids. CDR3 nucleotides: TGCGCCAGCAGCTTGTCGGGTAGTCAGCCCCAGCATTTT. Translated, it gives CASSLSGSQPQHF.

The rearrangement joins TRBV19 to TRBJ2-7; D is possibly TRBD1 or TRBD2 (5 bases each). CDR1 and CDR2 (germline): LNHDA, SQIVND (reference sequence). Trimming removed 10 bases from V and 4 bases from J, with 17 bases in between. The CDR3 is made up of 13 amino acids. In DNA, the CDR3 is TGTGCCACCCAGGGTAGGGGAGAATACGAGCAGTACTTC. Translating it yields CATQGRGEYEQYF.